Shown below are 27 T cell receptor beta chains from a single sample sequenced in a study of blood T cell repertoires in COVID-19. Assay: immunoSEQ multiplex PCR; the TCRdb copy retains only in-frame clones and omits some. The data contain around 310,000 clones, just under 90% of them singletons. Sequences were obtained from PBMCs or T cells enriched from blood (not recorded which). These TCRs come from a woman under 40 who had recovered from COVID-19.

This clone was detected once. The genes are TRBV27 and TRBJ2-1; 8 bases align to TRBD2. This CDR3 region has 15 residues. Unmatched junction bases numbered 3, after V lost 2 bases and J lost 3 bases. Germline V gene data show CDR1 as MNHEY and CDR2 as SMNVEV (reference sequence). CDR3 bases: TGTGCCAGCAGTTTAGGGGCGGGAGGCTACAATGAGCAGTTCTTC. Translating gives CASSLGAGGYNEQFF.

This rearrangement joins TRBV2 to TRBJ1-4, with 9 bases identical to TRBD1. CDR1 and CDR2 (germline): SNHLY, FYNNEI. CDR3 size: 15 residues. V was pared by 5 bases and J by 6 bases, with 7 bases of the junction left unmatched. The CDR3 DNA reads as TGTGCCAGCAGTTTGAACAGGGGGCGGGATGAAAAACTGTTTTTT. This translates into CASSLNRGRDEKLFF. The whole variable domain, filled in from reference TRBV2 and TRBJ1-4, reads EPEVTQTPSHQVTQMGQEVILRCVPISNHLYFYWYRQILGQKVEFLVSFYNNEISEKSEIFDDQFSVERPDGSNFTLKIRSTKLEDSAMYFCASSLNRGRDEKLFFGSGTQLSVL.

This clone appeared once. The rearrangement joins TRBV18 to TRBJ1-1; 7 bases align to TRBD1. Germline V CDR1 and CDR2: KGHSH, LQKENI. The CDR3 length is 13 residues. The trim removed 6 bases at V and 5 bases at J, leaving 6 bases unmatched. The CDR3 DNA follows: TGTGCCAGCTCGAGAGACAGGGAGACTGAAGCTTTCTTT. It yields the protein CASSRDRETEAFF.

The chain uses TRBV14 and TRBJ2-1; TRBD2 agrees at 9 bases. The V gene's germline CDR1 is SGHDN and CDR2 FVKESK. CDR3 length: 14 amino acids. V gave up 0 bases and J gave up 8 bases; unmatched junction bases: 2. The CDR3 DNA reads as TGTGCCAGCAGCCAAGATTTAGCGGGAGATGAGCAGTTCTTC. It specifies CASSQDLAGDEQFF.

This chain links TRBV3-1 (or the pseudogene TRBV3-2) with TRBJ2-7; 10 bases align to TRBD2. The V and J ends lost 7 bases and 4 bases, in that order; junction bases with no gene match: 7. CDR1 is LGHDT and CDR2 is YNNKEL in the germline V gene (reference sequence). The CDR3 is made up of 14 amino acids. The CDR3 protein is CASKSSSGSYEQYF. The CDR3 DNA sequence: TGTGCCAGCAAATCCTCTAGCGGGAGTTACGAGCAGTACTTC.

In this sample, this clone turned up once. This chain links TRBV9 with TRBJ2-6; D is undetermined. Trimming pared 4 bases from V and 1 base from J, leaving 9 bases between. Germline CDR1 reads SGDLS; CDR2 reads YYNGEE. The CDR3 spans 15 residues. DNA of the CDR3: TGTGCCAGCAGCCTAATGATATCTGGGGCCAACGTCCTGACTTTC. This sequence encodes CASSLMISGANVLTF.

The chain recombines TRBV5-8 with TRBJ2-7; weak D call: TRBD1 (6 bases). V was clipped by 4 bases and J by 0 bases, with 23 bases between them. The CDR3 loop spans 18 amino acids. CDR1 is SGHTS, CDR2 YDEGEE, per germline. The CDR3 DNA reads TGTGCCAGCAGCCCCCCCACAGGGCAGGGACCCGACTCCTACGAGCAGTACTTC. The encoded protein is CASSPPTGQGPDSYEQYF.

This sequence joins TRBV27 and TRBJ2-5; a possible D gene is TRBD1 (5 bases). The CDR3 has 13 amino acids. Looked up from germline, CDR1 is MNHEY and CDR2 is SMNVEV (reference sequence). V was shortened by 6 bases and J by 5 bases, with 13 bases between the two germline ends. The CDR3 nucleotides read TGTGCCAGCAGGGGCCAGGGTACGGAGACCCAGTACTTC. Translated, it gives CASRGQGTETQYF.

The chain has TRBV3-1 (or the pseudogene TRBV3-2) and TRBJ1-1; D gene unclear. This CDR3 region has 15 residues. Germline V gene sequence: CDR1 LGHDT, CDR2 YNNKEL (reference sequence). Trimming removed 2 bases from V and 0 bases from J, with 10 bases in between. The CDR3, as DNA: TGTGCCAGCAGCCAATACCCCACTATGAACACTGAAGCTTTCTTT. It translates to CASSQYPTMNTEAFF.

The chain couples TRBV19 to TRBJ1-1; unclear D gene. The CDR3 covers 13 residues. The ends were cut back, 7 bases at V and 0 bases at J, with 9 bases in the middle. CDR1 and CDR2 from the germline V gene are LNHDA and SQIVND (reference sequence). The CDR3 region is CASMGSMNTEAFF. CDR3 in DNA: TGTGCCAGTATGGGCAGTATGAACACTGAAGCTTTCTTT. Filled out from reference TRBV19 and TRBJ1-1, the complete variable domain reads DGGITQSPKYLFRKEGQNVTLSCEQNLNHDAMYWYRQDPGQGLRLIYYSQIVNDFQKGDIAEGYSVSREKKESFPLTVTSAQKNPTAFYLCASMGSMNTEAFFGQGTRLTVV.

This rearrangement joins TRBV7-2 to TRBJ2-2, with 8 positions matching TRBD1. This CDR3 spans 16 amino acids. Germline V gene data show CDR1 as SGHTA and CDR2 as FQGNSA. J gave up 5 bases and V 1 base, and 6 bases lay outside the gene matches. In DNA form, the CDR3 reads TGTGCCAGCAGCTTAGGTCAGGGGGCGGAAACCGGGGAGCTGTTTTTT. It translates to CASSLGQGAETGELFF. The full variable domain, in which reference TRBV7-2 and TRBJ2-2 provide the parts outside the CDR3, is GAGVSQSPSNKVTEKGKDVELRCDPISGHTALYWYRQSLGQGLEFLIYFQGNSAPDKSGLPSDRFSAERTGGSVSTLTIQRTQQEDSAVYLCASSLGQGAETGELFFGEGSRLTVL.

V is TRBV28 and J is TRBJ1-1, with a tentative D call TRBD1 (5 bases). V gave up 7 bases and J gave up 1 base, with 13 bases separating them. Per germline, CDR1 MDHEN and CDR2 SYDVKM. CDR3 size: 14 residues. DNA of the CDR3: TGTGCCAGCATCGGCCCGACAGCGAACACTGAAGCTTTCTTT. Translated: CASIGPTANTEAFF.

The chain has TRBV4-1 and TRBJ2-1; D unresolved. The germline CDR1 and CDR2 sequences are MGHRA and YSYEKL. This CDR3 comprises 18 residues. V was clipped by 1 base and J by 3 bases, with 19 bases between them. CDR3 nucleotides: TGCGCCAGCAGCCAAGGGCCCGTCCCAGGCCCTCACTACAATGAGCAGTTCTTC. It yields the protein CASSQGPVPGPHYNEQFF.

This clone was counted only a few times. This rearrangement joins TRBV27 to TRBJ1-2; no reliable D call. V lost 0 bases and J 8 bases, leaving 16 bases between the germline ends. The CDR3 totals 15 residues. The germline gives CDR1 MNHEY, CDR2 SMNVEV (reference sequence). CDR3 protein: CASSLSRASARGYTF. Here the CDR3 DNA reads TGTGCCAGCAGTTTATCGAGGGCTTCAGCTCGGGGCTACACCTTC.

This clone was seen a handful of times. The genes are TRBV19 and TRBJ2-5, with TRBD2 matching 8 bases. This CDR3 is built from 18 residues. The V gene end was trimmed by 2 bases and the J gene end by 7 bases; junction bases not matched to a gene: 18. CDR1 is LNHDA and CDR2 is SQIVND in the germline V gene (reference sequence). The CDR3 coding sequence is TGTGCCAGTAGTATATGGGGACTGACTGAAGCGGGAGCGGCGACCCAGTACTTC. It is translated as CASSIWGLTEAGAATQYF.

V gene TRBV6-2 or TRBV6-3 combines with J gene TRBJ2-7, with D tentatively TRBD2 (6 bases). The CDR3 is 19 amino acids. Germline V CDR1 and CDR2: MNHEY, SVGEGT. V was clipped by 7 bases and J by 5 bases, with 33 bases between them. CDR3 protein: CASTYSGRWGEVSRDEQYF. The CDR3 DNA reads as TGTGCCAGCACCTACTCAGGGCGGTGGGGGGAGGTAAGCCGTGACGAGCAGTACTTC.

The chain combines TRBV21-1 with TRBJ2-7; the D call TRBD1 from the table was never checked on the DNA. TRBV21-1 is a known pseudogene. The CDR3 runs 14 residues. Here the CDR3 DNA reads TGTGCCAGCAGCAAAGGCCGGACAGGGTACGAGCAGTACTTC. Its protein product is CASSKGRTGYEQYF.

This chain connects TRBV7-2 to TRBJ2-7; D gene uncertain. Germline lookup yields CDR1 SGHTA and CDR2 FQGNSA. This CDR3 has 14 residues. Trimming removed 5 bases from V and 0 bases from J, with 11 bases in between. In DNA form, the CDR3 reads TGTGCCAGCAGCCTCGACACAAGCTCCTACGAGCAGTACTTC. Translated, it gives CASSLDTSSYEQYF. The whole variable domain, remainder taken from reference TRBV7-2 and TRBJ2-7, is GAGVSQSPSNKVTEKGKDVELRCDPISGHTALYWYRQSLGQGLEFLIYFQGNSAPDKSGLPSDRFSAERTGGSVSTLTIQRTQQEDSAVYLCASSLDTSSYEQYFGPGTRLTVT.

The chain joins TRBV11-2 to TRBJ1-1; 9 nucleotides agree with TRBD1. Trimming took 5 bases from V and 1 from J; bases not matched to a gene: 5. The CDR3 runs to 15 residues. The germline CDR1 and CDR2 sequences are SGHAT and FQNNGV. This CDR3 is CASSPRDRANTEAFF. Written as DNA, the CDR3 is TGTGCCAGCAGCCCGCGGGACAGGGCGAACACTGAAGCTTTCTTT.

The rearrangement links TRBV11-2 to TRBJ2-6, with D perhaps TRBD1 (5 bases). Trimming stripped 1 base from V and 0 bases from J, with 16 bases between. Germline CDR1 SGHAT, CDR2 FQNNGV. This CDR3 has 19 residues. This CDR3 reads CASSLGWAGNFSGANVLTF. DNA for the CDR3: TGTGCCAGCAGCTTAGGGTGGGCAGGGAACTTCTCTGGGGCCAACGTCCTGACTTTC.

The chain combines TRBV10-2 with TRBJ1-2, with D possibly TRBD1 on 5 matching bases. Trimming stripped 2 bases from V and 0 bases from J, with 7 bases between. Germline V lookup: CDR1 WSHSY, CDR2 SAAADI. The CDR3 has 14 amino acids. The CDR3 here is CASSERRANYGYTF. The DNA of the CDR3 is TGCGCCAGCAGTGAGCGCAGGGCTAACTATGGCTACACCTTC.

The chain combines TRBV3-1 (or the pseudogene TRBV3-2) with TRBJ2-7, with 7 bases lining up with TRBD1. Germline-derived CDR1 and CDR2 are LGHDT and YNNKEL (reference sequence). The V and J ends lost 4 bases and 7 bases, in that order; junction bases with no gene match: 4. The CDR3 spans 12 residues. CDR3 DNA sequence: TGTGCCAGCAGCCCGAGGGGGCGGGAGCAGTACTTC. Protein sequence: CASSPRGREQYF.

The chain links TRBV6-4 to TRBJ1-2; the D gene is possibly TRBD1 (6 bases). V was cut by 6 bases and J by 4 bases, with 21 bases left in between. The CDR3 consists of 16 residues. Per the germline V gene, CDR1 is MRHNA and CDR2 is SNTAGT. CDR3 sequence: CASSESGGIFGYGYTF. Written as DNA, the CDR3 is TGTGCCAGCAGCGAATCGGGGGGCATCTTTGGCTATGGCTACACCTTC.

The V and J genes are TRBV4-2 and TRBJ2-2; D is unresolved. CDR3 length: 18 residues. With 0 bases removed from V and 1 base from J, the gap between germline ends came to 15 bases. Germline values: CDR1 LGHNA, CDR2 YNFKEQ. The CDR3 sequence is CASSQDSRVLLNTGELFF. DNA for the CDR3: TGTGCCAGCAGCCAAGATTCTCGGGTCCTCTTGAACACCGGGGAGCTGTTTTTT.

This clone was seen only a few times. The rearrangement joins TRBV20-1 to TRBJ2-1; D remains ambiguous. Germline lookup yields CDR1 DFQATT and CDR2 SNEGSKA (reference sequence). CDR3 length equals 11 residues. Trimming cost V 4 bases and J 4 bases, with 5 bases left between them. The CDR3 bases are TGCAGTGCTAACTTTTACAATGAGCAGTTCTTC. Translated, it gives CSANFYNEQFF.

The rearrangement links TRBV30 to TRBJ1-5; 7 bases align to TRBD1. Per the germline V gene, CDR1 is GTSNPN and CDR2 is SVGIG (reference sequence). The CDR3 has 15 amino acids. Unmatched junction bases numbered 9, after V lost 3 bases and J lost 4 bases. Here the CDR3 reads CAWRGPGTENQPQHF. CDR3 coding DNA: TGTGCCTGGAGAGGCCCCGGGACAGAAAATCAGCCCCAGCATTTT.

This clone was picked up a small number of times. The chain joins TRBV7-2 to TRBJ1-2; maybe TRBD1 (5 bases). The CDR3 is 14 residues long. Trimming stripped 5 bases from V and 1 base from J, with 11 bases between. Germline-derived CDR1 and CDR2 are SGHTA and FQGNSA. For the CDR3, the DNA is TGTGCCAGCAGCATCGACAGTTTTAACTATGGCTACACCTTC. Protein product: CASSIDSFNYGYTF.